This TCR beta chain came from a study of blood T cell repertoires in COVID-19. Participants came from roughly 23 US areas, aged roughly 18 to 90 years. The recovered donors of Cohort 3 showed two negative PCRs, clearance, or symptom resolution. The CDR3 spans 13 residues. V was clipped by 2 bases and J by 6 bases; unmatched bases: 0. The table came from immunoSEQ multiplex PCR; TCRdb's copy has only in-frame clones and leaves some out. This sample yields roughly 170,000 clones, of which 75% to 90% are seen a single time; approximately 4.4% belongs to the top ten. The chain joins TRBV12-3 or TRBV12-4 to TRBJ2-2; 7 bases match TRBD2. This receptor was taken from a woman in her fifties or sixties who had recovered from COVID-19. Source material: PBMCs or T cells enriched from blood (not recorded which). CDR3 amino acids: CASSLLAAGELFF. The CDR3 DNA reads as TGTGCCAGCAGTTTACTAGCGGCCGGGGAGCTGTTTTTT.